Following are 18 T cell receptor beta chains from one sample sequenced in a study of T cells in localized non-small cell lung cancer. The method was immunoSEQ multiplex PCR; TCRdb's version includes in-frame clones alone and lacks a portion of them. The sample lists approximately 63,000 clones, roughly 90% seen once, with roughly a fifth in the top ten. The specimen comprised peripheral blood, sampled before any cancer treatment. The receptors were sampled from a man aged 40 to 70 with stage I squamous cell lung carcinoma.

CDR3 in DNA: TGTGCCAGCAGTGAAGCGCGGACCCATCTTTCACCCCTCCACTTT. Translated: CASSEARTHLSPLHF. The V call is TRBV2, the J call TRBJ1-6; D is undetermined. V was shortened by 0 bases and J by 9 bases, with 12 bases between the two germline ends. The CDR3 is made up of 15 amino acids. Per the germline V gene, CDR1 is SNHLY and CDR2 is FYNNEI. Supplemented by reference TRBV2 and TRBJ1-6, the full variable domain reads EPEVTQTPSHQVTQMGQEVILRCVPISNHLYFYWYRQILGQKVEFLVSFYNNEISEKSEIFDDQFSVERPDGSNFTLKIRSTKLEDSAMYFCASSEARTHLSPLHFGNGTRLTVT.

The rearrangement links TRBV28 to TRBJ1-1; D not resolved. Trimming stripped 2 bases from V and 3 bases from J, with 19 bases between. The germline V gene has CDR1 MDHEN and CDR2 SYDVKM. CDR3 length equals 17 residues. The DNA of the CDR3 is TGTGCCAGCAGTTTACCCCTTTCGGATACGGGTTACACTGAAGCTTTCTTT. Translated: CASSLPLSDTGYTEAFF.

The chain joins TRBV6-5 to TRBJ2-7; 7 bases agree with TRBD2. The CDR3 length is 15 residues. Per germline, CDR1 MNHEY and CDR2 SVGAGI. The ends lost 2 bases at V and 1 base at J; junction bases unmatched: 5. As DNA, the CDR3 is TGTGCCAGCAGTTACCGGGGGGACGGGTCCTACGAGCAGTACTTC. Protein: CASSYRGDGSYEQYF.

The chain combines TRBV19 with TRBJ1-1; possibly TRBD1 for D (5 bases). Germline values: CDR1 LNHDA, CDR2 SQIVND (reference sequence). The CDR3 runs to 14 residues. V lost 9 bases to trimming and J lost 1 base, with 15 bases between them. For the CDR3, the DNA is TGTGCCAGCCGTTCAGGGATAGAGAACACTGAAGCTTTCTTT. It specifies CASRSGIENTEAFF. The full variable domain, with the rest looked up from reference TRBV19 and TRBJ1-1, is DGGITQSPKYLFRKEGQNVTLSCEQNLNHDAMYWYRQDPGQGLRLIYYSQIVNDFQKGDIAEGYSVSREKKESFPLTVTSAQKNPTAFYLCASRSGIENTEAFFGQGTRLTVV.

This clone is a singleton in its sample. This chain joins TRBV6-5 and TRBJ2-2; D not certain. Germline values: CDR1 MNHEY, CDR2 SVGAGI. V gave up 6 bases and J gave up 5 bases, with 7 bases separating them. The CDR3 is 12 amino acids. DNA for the CDR3: TGTGCCAGCAGGATAGGGACCGGGGAGCTGTTTTTT. Translation: CASRIGTGELFF.

This clone was recorded once. V and J are TRBV28 and TRBJ2-7; no clear D gene. The CDR3 length is 13 residues. V was shortened by 5 bases and J by 0 bases, with 8 bases between the two germline ends. Germline CDR1 and CDR2: MDHEN and SYDVKM. Written as DNA, the CDR3 is TGTGCCAGCAGTCCAGCCCCCTCCTACGAGCAGTACTTC. Amino acids: CASSPAPSYEQYF. Looking up the rest from reference TRBV28 and TRBJ2-7 gives the full variable domain: DVKVTQSSRYLVKRTGEKVFLECVQDMDHENMFWYRQDPGLGLRLIYFSYDVKMKEKGDIPEGYSVSREKKERFSLILESASTNQTSMYLCASSPAPSYEQYFGPGTRLTVT.

This rearrangement joins TRBV9 to TRBJ1-2, with TRBD1 as a possible D gene (6 bases). Germline-derived CDR1 and CDR2 are SGDLS and YYNGEE. The CDR3 extends over 14 amino acids. The V end was cut by 4 bases, the J end by 5 bases, with 15 bases between. CDR3 in amino acids: CASSRRTDGYGYTF. The DNA for the CDR3 is TGTGCCAGCAGCAGAAGGACAGATGGATATGGCTACACCTTC.

This sequence joins TRBV2 and TRBJ1-4, with unresolved D. The CDR3 has 14 amino acids. The germline CDR1 and CDR2 sequences are SNHLY and FYNNEI. Trimming left V 7 bases short and J 2 bases short, with 11 bases between. DNA of the CDR3: TGTGCCAGCAACTGGCAGAGCACTAATGAAAAACTGTTTTTT. Translation gives CASNWQSTNEKLFF. Full variable domain (missing parts from reference TRBV2 and TRBJ1-4): EPEVTQTPSHQVTQMGQEVILRCVPISNHLYFYWYRQILGQKVEFLVSFYNNEISEKSEIFDDQFSVERPDGSNFTLKIRSTKLEDSAMYFCASNWQSTNEKLFFGSGTQLSVL.

This clone occurred once. The genes are TRBV19 and TRBJ1-1, with D possibly matching TRBD1 (5 bases). This CDR3 spans 15 amino acids. Germline-derived CDR1 and CDR2 are LNHDA and SQIVND (reference sequence). V lost 2 bases, J lost 5 bases, and 15 bases lay in between. This CDR3 reads CASSISAGKGTEAFF. The CDR3 nucleotides are TGTGCCAGTAGTATAAGCGCGGGAAAGGGGACTGAAGCTTTCTTT.

The CDR3 DNA reads as TGTGCCAGCAACTTCCAAGCGGGAGGCGAGCAGTACTTC. Translation gives CASNFQAGGEQYF. V usage is TRBV28 and J usage is TRBJ2-7; 9 bases are shared with TRBD2. V lost 7 bases, J lost 6 bases, and 7 bases stayed unmatched. This CDR3 has 13 residues. CDR1 and CDR2 from the germline V gene are MDHEN and SYDVKM.

The gene calls are TRBV7-2 and TRBJ1-4, with D unclear. CDR1 is SGHTA, CDR2 FQGNSA, per germline. The CDR3 runs 13 residues. Trimming pared 3 bases from V and 6 bases from J, leaving 8 bases between. In DNA form, the CDR3 reads TGTGCCAGCAGCTTGGGTCGTGATGAAAAACTGTTTTTT. Translated, it gives CASSLGRDEKLFF. The full variable domain, rest sourced from reference TRBV7-2 and TRBJ1-4, is GAGVSQSPSNKVTEKGKDVELRCDPISGHTALYWYRQSLGQGLEFLIYFQGNSAPDKSGLPSDRFSAERTGGSVSTLTIQRTQQEDSAVYLCASSLGRDEKLFFGSGTQLSVL.

The chain is built from TRBV29-1 and TRBJ1-1; 10 nucleotides align to TRBD1. The junction had 5 bases not matched to a gene; V was cut back by 7 bases and J by 3 bases. CDR3 length equals 13 residues. Germline lookup yields CDR1 SQVTM and CDR2 ANQGSEA. The CDR3 spells CSAKTGGDTEAFF. The DNA for the CDR3 is TGCAGCGCCAAGACAGGGGGCGACACTGAAGCTTTCTTT. Full variable domain (outside the CDR3, taken from reference TRBV29-1 and TRBJ1-1): SAVISQKPSRDICQRGTSLTIQCQVDSQVTMMFWYRQQPGQSLTLIATANQGSEATYESGFVIDKFPISRPNLTFSTLTVSNMSPEDSSIYLCSAKTGGDTEAFFGQGTRLTVV.

In its sample, this clone is medium-sized. The chain employs TRBV21-1 and TRBJ1-3. TRBV21-1 constitutes a pseudogene. The length of the CDR3 is 15 residues. The CDR3 is CASSPRDLAGNTIYF. DNA of the CDR3: TGTGCCAGCAGCCCCCGGGACCTAGCAGGAAACACCATATATTTT.

J is TRBJ2-5 and V is TRBV29-1, with 7 bases lining up with TRBD2. V was pared by 3 bases and J by 2 bases, with 9 bases of the junction left unmatched. The CDR3 loop spans 15 amino acids. Looked up from germline, CDR1 is SQVTM and CDR2 is ANQGSEA. The CDR3 reads CSVEGPYGGQETQYF. The CDR3 DNA reads TGCAGCGTTGAGGGGCCCTACGGGGGGCAAGAGACCCAGTACTTC.

V is TRBV5-1 and J is TRBJ2-7; 7 bases map to TRBD2. J was trimmed by 6 bases and V by 0 bases; bases with no gene match: 9. CDR1 SGHRS and CDR2 YFSETQ come from the germline V gene. The CDR3 extends over 15 amino acids. In DNA form, the CDR3 reads TGCGCCAGCAGCTTGGCCGGGGGGTCTCCGCTCGAGCAGTACTTC. The encoded protein is CASSLAGGSPLEQYF.

Concerning this clone: At one boundary the junction diverges from the germline segment, which might be a read error. This chain connects TRBV7-7 to TRBJ2-7; TRBD1 aligns across 7 bases. Looked up from germline, CDR1 is SSHAT and CDR2 is FNYEAQ (reference sequence). The CDR3 loop spans 16 amino acids. The chain's CDR3 is CASSLTGAGHSYEQYF. CDR3 DNA sequence: TGTGCTAGCAGCTTAACAGGGGCAGGGCACTCCTACGAGCAGTACTTC.

This sequence joins TRBV7-3 and TRBJ2-5; D is possibly TRBD2 (5 bases). The CDR3 has 14 amino acids. CDR1 is SGHTA, CDR2 FQGTGA, per germline. The V end lost 0 bases, the J end lost 10 bases, and 15 bases lay between the germline ends. The CDR3 DNA reads as TGTGCCAGCAGCTTAACAGGAGCCGGGGTTGGCCAGTACTTC. Translation: CASSLTGAGVGQYF.

The V gene is TRBV4-2, the J gene TRBJ2-1; 8 nucleotides line up with TRBD2. The germline V gene encodes CDR1 LGHNA and CDR2 YNFKEQ. The V and J ends lost 1 base and 5 bases, in that order; junction bases with no gene match: 10. This CDR3 is built from 17 residues. The chain's CDR3 is CASSQGVTRTSHNEQFF. Here the CDR3 DNA reads TGTGCCAGCAGCCAAGGCGTCACGAGGACTAGCCACAATGAGCAGTTCTTC.